The rows below give T cell receptor beta chains drawn from one sample of a study of blood T cells in healthy people across ages. From the 5' RACE reads, TCRdb called clonotypes with MiXCR, one entry per CDR3 protein. The profile shows around 1.7 million distinct CDR3 sequences, about 30% of them singletons. Material for sequencing was blood. These receptors were taken from a woman aged 25 to 39 in good health. Each CDR3 is given without its conserved first and last residue.

length	J	V	CDR3
11	NA	TRBV9	ASSVEDRGTQY
13	TRBJ2-3	TRBV7-2	ASSLTGVRADTQY
11	TRBJ2-1	TRBV7-9	ASSLTVGNEQF
16	TRBJ2-1	TRBV28	ASSLPTGPSLLYNEQF
14	TRBJ1-4	TRBV4-2	ASSQDGTGGLEKLF
14	TRBJ2-7	TRBV7-9	TSSSRDPGIVYEQY
13	TRBJ2-3	TRBV7-9	ASSLLSSDSDTQY
12	TRBJ2-1	TRBV20-1	SVEKGAGYNEQF
13	TRBJ2-5	TRBV6-5	ASSWIGGGDETQY
13	TRBJ1-5	TRBV9	ASSARGESNQPQH
13	TRBJ2-1	TRBV5-1	ASSLNSGGGNEQF
14	TRBJ2-5	TRBV7-2	ASSFLTSRVQETQY
12	TRBJ2-2	TRBV2	ASSESHNTGELF
13	TRBJ2-7	TRBV20-1	SAIMTSGPAYEQY
13	TRBJ1-5	TRBV7-2	ASSISGTGGQPQH
12	TRBJ2-7	TRBV12-3/TRBV12-4	ATHLKSRGNEQY
13	NA	TRBV4-1	ASSQVVVGGETQF
11	TRBJ2-7	TRBV2	ASSQGATYEQY